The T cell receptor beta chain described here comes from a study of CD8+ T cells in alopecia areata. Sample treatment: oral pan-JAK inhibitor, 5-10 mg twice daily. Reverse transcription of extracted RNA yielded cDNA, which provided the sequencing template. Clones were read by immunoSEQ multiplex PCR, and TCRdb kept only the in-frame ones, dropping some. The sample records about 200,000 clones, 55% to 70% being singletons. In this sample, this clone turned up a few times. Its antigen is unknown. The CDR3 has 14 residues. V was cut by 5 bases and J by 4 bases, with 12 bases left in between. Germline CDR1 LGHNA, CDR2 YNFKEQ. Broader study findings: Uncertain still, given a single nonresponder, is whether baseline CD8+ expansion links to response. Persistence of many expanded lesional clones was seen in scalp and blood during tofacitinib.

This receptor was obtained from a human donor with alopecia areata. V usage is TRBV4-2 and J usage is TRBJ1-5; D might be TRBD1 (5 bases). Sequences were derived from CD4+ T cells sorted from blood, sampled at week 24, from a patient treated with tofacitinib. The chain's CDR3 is CASSSRQPNQPQHF. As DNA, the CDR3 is TGTGCCAGCAGCTCCCGACAGCCAAATCAGCCCCAGCATTTT.